These 14 T cell receptor beta chains share one sample of origin, sequenced in a study of early T cells in non-severe SARS-CoV-2 infection. TCRdb analysed the 5' RACE reads with MiXCR anew, one entry per CDR3 protein. Of tens of thousands of distinct CDR3 sequences in the sample, 5.4% were seen once. Source: whole blood, taken at baseline. These receptors came from an adult who was a healthcare worker with PCR-confirmed SARS-CoV-2 infection or an uninfected control (not recorded which).

In its sample, this clonotype was seen a few times. J is TRBJ2-7 and V is TRBV6-5; 11 bases are a match to TRBD2. The V gene's germline CDR1 is MNHEY and CDR2 SVGAGI. This CDR3 contains 15 residues. The V and J ends lost 10 bases and 5 bases, in that order; junction bases with no gene match: 13. The CDR3 nucleotides read TGTGCCACCCGACTTATAGCGGGAGGGGTCCACGAGCAGTACGTC. The encoded protein is CATRLIAGGVHEQYV.

The sample holds many counts of this clonotype. The V call is TRBV11-3, the J call TRBJ2-1, with D perhaps matching TRBD2 (5 bases). V was cut by 0 bases and J by 12 bases, with 30 bases left in between. CDR1 SGHNT and CDR2 YENEEA come from the germline V gene. This CDR3 contains 19 residues. The CDR3 sequence is CASSLDLGLAKGSMMGQFF. The DNA for the CDR3 is TGTGCCAGCAGCTTAGATCTCGGGCTAGCCAAAGGCTCGATGATGGGGCAGTTCTTC.

This clonotype came up a few times. The junction differs from germline at one of its ends, possibly a read error. The genes are TRBV9 and TRBJ1-4; D is uncertain. Looked up from germline, CDR1 is SGDLS and CDR2 is YYNGEE. This CDR3 contains 15 residues. CDR3 in DNA: TGTGCCAGCAGCGTAGCTGCCGGCCTTAATGAAAGACTGTTTTTT. This translates into CASSVAAGLNERLFF.

This clonotype was counted many times. This sequence joins TRBV5-1 and TRBJ2-4, with 8 bases matching TRBD2. CDR1 is SGHRS, CDR2 YFSETQ, per germline. V dropped 1 base and J dropped 0; count of bases not matched to a gene: 0. The CDR3 is made up of 15 amino acids. The CDR3 spells CASSLLAGAKNIQYF. Written as DNA, the CDR3 is TGCGCCAGCAGCTTGCTAGCGGGAGCCAAAAACATTCAGTACTTC.

This clonotype was found many times. The chain combines TRBV3-1 with TRBJ1-4; D is unclear. The CDR3 contains 14 residues. Germline-derived CDR1 and CDR2 are LGHDT and YNNKEL (reference sequence). Trimming removed 3 bases at V and 4 bases at J, with 9 bases between. CDR3: CASSQGRYNEKLFF. DNA for the CDR3: TGTGCCAGCAGCCAGGGAAGGTATAATGAAAAACTGTTTTTT.

This clonotype is medium-sized (0.01 to 0.1%) within its sample. The V gene is TRBV12-3 or TRBV12-4, the J gene TRBJ2-1; D may be TRBD2 (7 bases). There are 15 residues in the CDR3. The V end was cut by 3 bases, the J end by 4 bases, with 13 bases between. The CDR3 loop reads CASSFSGGTYNEQFF. CDR3 DNA: TGTGCCAGCAGTTTTTCGGGGGGCACTTACAATGAGCAGTTCTTC.

V gene TRBV5-1 combines with J gene TRBJ2-6, with D possibly being TRBD1 (5 bases). The CDR3 is 16 residues long. V lost 5 bases and J 2 bases, leaving 14 bases between the germline ends. Germline V gene sequence: CDR1 SGHRS, CDR2 YFSETQ. The DNA of the CDR3 is TGCGCCAGCAGTGCGAAAGGGGTCCCTGGGGCCAACGTCCTGACTTTC. Its translation is CASSAKGVPGANVLTF.

This clonotype occurred many times. V usage is TRBV11-1 and J usage is TRBJ2-1; TRBD1 agrees at 7 bases. CDR1 is SGHAT, CDR2 FQDESV, per germline (reference sequence). The CDR3 is made up of 18 amino acids. V trimming: 0 bases; J trimming: 3 bases; junction bases outside the gene matches: 11. CDR3 sequence reads: CASSLAPSRGYSYNEQFF. The CDR3 coding sequence is TGTGCCAGCAGCTTAGCGCCTAGCAGGGGGTACAGCTACAATGAGCAGTTCTTC.

This clonotype occurred many times. V and J are TRBV6-5 and TRBJ1-4, with 8 bases that match TRBD1. V shed 0 bases and J 7 bases; nucleotides not matched to a gene: 7. Germline loops: CDR1 MNHEY, CDR2 SVGAGI. There are 16 residues in the CDR3. The CDR3 DNA reads TGTGCCAGCAGTTACTCGAGCGCACAGGGGGGTGAAAAACTGTTTTTT. Its translation is CASSYSSAQGGEKLFF.

This clonotype was observed at least ten times. V is TRBV6-2 or TRBV6-3 and J is TRBJ2-1, with a possible D match to TRBD2 (6 bases). Germline-derived CDR1 and CDR2 are MNHEY and SVGEGT. The CDR3 consists of 14 residues. The V gene lost 6 bases and the J gene lost 12 bases, with 21 bases spanning the gap. The CDR3 coding sequence is TGTGCCAGCAGCCATGAAGCGAACGGGAGCGGGCAGTTCTTC. Its translation: CASSHEANGSGQFF.

Details on this clonotype: It may be a read error: a sequence one base away is much more abundant. The chain combines TRBV19 with TRBJ1-2; 9 bases agree with TRBD1. The CDR3 totals 14 residues. CDR1 and CDR2 from the germline V gene are LNHDA and SQIVND (reference sequence). The CDR3, as DNA: TGTGTCAGTAGATCTGGACAGGGGAACTATGGCTACACCTTC. Its protein is CVSRSGQGNYGYTF. The full variable domain, its missing parts supplied by reference TRBV19 and TRBJ1-2, is DGGITQSPKYLFRKEGQNVTLSCEQNLNHDAMYWYRQDPGQGLRLIYYSQIVNDFQKGDIAEGYSVSREKKESFPLTVTSAQKNPTAFYLCVSRSGQGNYGYTFGSGTRLTVV.

This clonotype came up many times. The chain employs TRBV30 and TRBJ2-3; TRBD2 matches 7 bases. CDR1 and CDR2 from the germline V gene are GTSNPN and SVGIG (reference sequence). The CDR3 contains 12 residues. V shed 8 bases and J 3 bases; nucleotides not matched to a gene: 5. As DNA, the CDR3 is TGTGCCCGGGACTATCTAACAGATACGCAGTATTTT. Its protein product is CARDYLTDTQYF. The full variable domain, rest sourced from reference TRBV30 and TRBJ2-3, is SQTIHQWPATLVQPVGSPLSLECTVEGTSNPNLYWYRQAAGRGLQLLFYSVGIGQISSEVPQNLSASRPQDRQFILSSKKLLLSDSGFYLCARDYLTDTQYFGPGTRLTVL.

The gene calls are TRBV13 and TRBJ2-1, with 9 positions matching TRBD2. This CDR3 is built from 13 residues. The germline gives CDR1 PRHDT, CDR2 FYEKMQ (reference sequence). V dropped 8 bases and J dropped 8; count of bases not matched to a gene: 7. CDR3 DNA: TGTGCCAGCGCTAGCGGGATGGGCGATGAGCAGTTCTTC. This codes for CASASGMGDEQFF.

This clonotype was seen many times. The chain employs TRBV3-1 and TRBJ1-2; 8 bases agree with TRBD1. Germline values: CDR1 LGHDT, CDR2 YNNKEL (reference sequence). The CDR3 extends over 18 amino acids. Trimming removed 2 bases from V and 5 bases from J; junction bases left unmatched: 16. CDR3 region: CASSQMILSGDRWYGYTF. In DNA, the CDR3 is TGTGCCAGCAGCCAAATGATCCTAAGTGGGGACAGGTGGTATGGCTACACCTTC.